This note documents a single T cell receptor beta chain sequence. Its antigen is unidentified. This sample is part of a study of cytomegalovirus exposure and HLA in healthy donors. Across the study: In an early release, HLA-typed donors contributed 77 million or so unique TCR sequences.

Primers included in the PCR were 60 Vbeta and 13 Jbeta primers. Repertoires were generated with immunoSEQ multiplex PCR, while TCRdb's copy carries only in-frame clones and drops some. The table has about 110,000 clones, 60% to 75% seen once. The V gene's germline CDR1 is SGHTA and CDR2 FQGNSA. Trimming removed 3 bases from V and 4 bases from J, with 10 bases in between. The CDR3 consists of 13 residues. Points from the study as a whole: Despite most TCR sequences being rare, some public TCRs occurred in many donors. In a later analysis, at a false discovery rate of 0.05, 16,951 TCR beta sequences were associated with HLA alleles. Overall, 164 TCR beta chains were annotated as cytomegalovirus-associated.

The source material was PBMCs. This TCR was recovered from a man aged 25 to 40 in good health and CMV-seronegative. The chain uses TRBV7-2 and TRBJ2-7, with D perhaps TRBD2 (5 bases). Here the CDR3 reads CASSFAEGYEQYF. The CDR3 DNA follows: TGTGCCAGCAGCTTCGCCGAGGGTTACGAGCAGTACTTC.